One sample yielded the 18 T cell receptor beta chains listed below, sequenced in a study of blood T cells in healthy people across ages. Combining a sample-barcoded 5' primer with a J-beta primer mix, a second PCR ran for roughly 7 to 12 cycles. TCRdb re-analysed the 5' RACE reads in MiXCR, keeping a single row per CDR3 protein. The sample includes hundreds of thousands of distinct CDR3 sequences, about 61% of them seen just once. The sequencing sample was made of blood. Source of these receptors: a man in his forties or fifties in good health.

The V call is TRBV21-1, the J call TRBJ2-7; TRBD2 was called by the table and not checked on the DNA. TRBV21-1 is described as a pseudogene. The CDR3 sequence is 15 residues long. CDR3 residues: CASTTPTSGYNEQYF. DNA of the CDR3: TGTGCCAGCACCACACCGACTAGCGGTTACAATGAGCAGTACTTC.

The rearrangement uses TRBV21-1 and TRBJ1-2; TRBD1 reflects the table's D call only, with no check against the DNA. TRBV21-1 is a pseudogene. The CDR3 has 17 amino acids. The CDR3 sequence is CASSKGGQGKPSGCYTF. CDR3 nucleotides: TGTGCCAGCAGCAAAGGGGGACAAGGGAAACCAAGCGGGTGCTACACCTTC.

The chain combines TRBV11-2 with TRBJ2-3; D may match TRBD1 or TRBD2 (5 bases each). The CDR3 covers 21 residues. Trimming took 5 bases from V and 0 from J, leaving 30 bases between them. The V gene's germline CDR1 is SGHAT and CDR2 FQNNGV. This CDR3 is CASSPGEKNPSAGHSTDTQYF. CDR3 in DNA: TGTGCCAGCAGCCCCGGGGAAAAAAACCCGTCGGCAGGGCATAGCACAGATACGCAGTATTTT.

This clonotype was seen a single time. The chain recombines TRBV28 with TRBJ2-1, with D possibly TRBD1 on 6 matching bases. This CDR3 contains 13 residues. Germline CDR1 reads MDHEN; CDR2 reads SYDVKM. Trimming shortened V by 7 bases and J by 5 bases, and 12 bases separated the two germline ends. CDR3 protein: CASNGTPHNEQFF. The CDR3 coding sequence is TGTGCCAGCAATGGGACACCTCACAATGAGCAGTTCTTC.

This clonotype turned up a few times. The chain couples TRBV12-3 or TRBV12-4 to TRBJ2-5, with D possibly TRBD1 on 6 matching bases. The CDR3 spans 15 residues. V lost 6 bases to trimming and J lost 2 bases, with 16 bases between them. The CDR3 DNA sequence: TGTGCCAGCAGCCACAGACAGGACTTGCAAGAGACCCAGTACTTC. It is translated as CASSHRQDLQETQYF.

V gene TRBV6-5 combines with J gene TRBJ2-7; the match to TRBD2 covers 7 bases. The DNA end is more similar to TRBJ2-5, so the J call may be wrong. The CDR3 loop spans 16 amino acids. CDR1 MNHEY and CDR2 SVGAGI come from the germline V gene. The CDR3 DNA is TGTGCCAGCAGTTACTCAGTTTTGGCGGGAGTTGAGACCCAGTACTTC. It translates to CASSYSVLAGVETQYF.

The chain recombines TRBV20-1 with TRBJ2-1, with TRBD2 matching over 10 bases. Germline V CDR1 and CDR2: DFQATT, SNEGSKA (reference sequence). J lost 6 bases, V lost 1 base, and 6 bases had no gene match. The CDR3 is 15 amino acids. CDR3 in amino acids: CSARVPLAGVNEQFF. CDR3 in DNA: TGCAGTGCTAGAGTTCCGCTAGCGGGAGTCAATGAGCAGTTCTTC.

The J gene is TRBJ2-7, the V gene TRBV4-3, with TRBD2 matching 7 bases. This CDR3 is 20 amino acids long. J gave up 2 bases and V 0 bases, and 19 bases lay outside the gene matches. In germline, CDR1 is LGHNA, CDR2 YSLEER. The CDR3 is CASSQDALAASSGTAYEQYF. DNA for the CDR3: TGCGCCAGCAGCCAAGATGCGCTAGCGGCATCATCCGGAACCGCCTACGAGCAGTACTTC.

The V and J genes are TRBV24-1 and TRBJ2-5; D is perhaps TRBD2 (6 bases). V was clipped by 2 bases and J by 2 bases, with 17 bases between them. This CDR3 is 17 amino acids long. Per germline, CDR1 KGHDR and CDR2 SFDVKD. Here the CDR3 reads CATSDSREQGLQETQYF. The CDR3 region has the DNA TGTGCCACCAGTGATTCTCGGGAGCAGGGCCTGCAAGAGACCCAGTACTTC.

This chain connects TRBV6-1 to TRBJ2-5; TRBD1 agrees at 7 bases. In germline, CDR1 is MNHNS, CDR2 SASEGT. This CDR3 has 14 amino acids. V gave up 6 bases and J gave up 1 base; unmatched junction bases: 5. The chain's CDR3 is CASRPGTVQETQYF. CDR3 DNA: TGTGCCAGCAGACCAGGGACAGTCCAAGAGACCCAGTACTTC.

This sequence joins TRBV18 and TRBJ1-5; D remains ambiguous. Germline V gene lookup returns CDR1 KGHSH and CDR2 LQKENI. Trimming removed 0 bases at V and 0 bases at J, with 9 bases between. The CDR3 sequence is 16 residues long. Written as DNA, the CDR3 is TGTGCCAGCTCACCACCGGTTGGGGATAGCAATCAGCCCCAGCATTTT. It yields the protein CASSPPVGDSNQPQHF.

This clonotype was detected a few times. This chain joins TRBV10-3 and TRBJ1-2; no firm D call. Trimming removed 2 bases from V and 7 bases from J, with 8 bases in between. CDR1 and CDR2 (germline): ENHRY, SYGVKD. This CDR3 has 12 residues. As DNA, the CDR3 is TGTGCCATCAGTGAGAAGGGTTCTGGCTACACCTTC. Protein product: CAISEKGSGYTF.

Only a few counts were recorded for this clonotype. This chain uses TRBV10-2 with TRBJ2-6; no firm D call. The length of the CDR3 is 14 residues. Germline V gene lookup returns CDR1 WSHSY and CDR2 SAAADI. V was cut by 4 bases and J by 2 bases, with 6 bases left in between. The DNA of the CDR3 is TGCGCCAGCAGTGCTCACCCTGGGGCCAACGTCCTGACTTTC. This translates into CASSAHPGANVLTF.

V and J are TRBV6-1 and TRBJ2-3; D may be TRBD1 (6 bases). The CDR3 spans 18 residues. Trimming stripped 5 bases from V and 6 bases from J, with 27 bases between. The germline CDR1 and CDR2 sequences are MNHNS and SASEGT. The CDR3 loop reads CASSLTNLVGAGDDTQYF. In DNA form, the CDR3 reads TGTGCCAGCAGTCTGACAAATCTAGTGGGGGCTGGGGATGATACGCAGTATTTT.

About this clonotype itself: Sequence at one end of the junction differs from germline and may be a read error. This CDR3 is CASSLYPALNTKAFF. For the CDR3, the DNA is TGTGCCAGCAGCTTATATCCAGCACTGAACACTAAAGCTTTCTTT. V and J are TRBV7-3 and TRBJ1-1, with D hard to call. The CDR3 is made up of 15 amino acids. CDR1 and CDR2 from the germline V gene are SGHTA and FQGTGA.

The chain employs TRBV29-1 and TRBJ1-1; tentatively, D is TRBD1 (5 bases). Per the germline V gene, CDR1 is SQVTM and CDR2 is ANQGSEA. The CDR3 totals 19 residues. V was shortened by 4 bases and J by 0 bases, with 27 bases between the two germline ends. The CDR3 reads CSVAEKWGGSALMNTEAFF. The CDR3 DNA is TGCAGCGTTGCAGAAAAGTGGGGCGGCTCGGCCCTTATGAACACTGAAGCTTTCTTT. Looking up the rest from reference TRBV29-1 and TRBJ1-1 gives the full variable domain: SAVISQKPSRDICQRGTSLTIQCQVDSQVTMMFWYRQQPGQSLTLIATANQGSEATYESGFVIDKFPISRPNLTFSTLTVSNMSPEDSSIYLCSVAEKWGGSALMNTEAFFGQGTRLTVV.

The CDR3 DNA reads TGCGCCAGCAGCTTGGGGCCACAGGGTAACTCCTACGAGCAGTACTTC. This sequence encodes CASSLGPQGNSYEQYF. The gene calls are TRBV5-1 and TRBJ2-7; TRBD1 is a possible D gene (6 bases). Germline CDR1 SGHRS, CDR2 YFSETQ. The CDR3 contains 16 residues. Trimming shortened V by 0 bases and J by 0 bases, and 13 bases separated the two germline ends.

This clonotype was observed a few times. The chain has TRBV4-1 and TRBJ2-5, with D possibly being TRBD2 (5 bases). This CDR3 spans 17 amino acids. Germline V CDR1 and CDR2: MGHRA, YSYEKL. Deletions cut 0 bases from V and 4 bases from J, with 18 bases between. The CDR3 DNA follows: TGCGCCAGCAGCCAAGATAAAGGAGGCTTCAACGGAGAGACCCAGTACTTC. Protein sequence: CASSQDKGGFNGETQYF.